This T cell receptor (beta chain) was found in a study of T cell responses to AZD1222 COVID-19 vaccine. Data came from immunoSEQ multiplex PCR; TCRdb stores just in-frame clones and leaves some out. This sample yields 200,000 or so clones, of which approximately 92% are seen a single time; about 10% belongs to the top ten. Study-level points and caveats: Unmutated variant regions are reportedly targeted by nearly half of spike-specific TCRs. Clonal diversity was possibly underestimated; the donors were predominantly white British and more often female. The study sampled repertoires only after the peak T cell response.

The CDR3 extends over 12 amino acids. Germline V gene sequence: CDR1 MNHEY, CDR2 SVGEGT. The germline V and J ends were trimmed by 1 base and 5 bases, with 5 bases remaining between them. This clone was observed a handful of times. Its antigen is not identified. The receptor was derived from an adult in good health. The V and J genes are TRBV6-2 or TRBV6-3 and TRBJ2-5; D remains unclear. The specimen comprised peripheral blood, sampled on day 0 of AZD1222 vaccination. The CDR3 reads CASSYFEETQYF. CDR3 DNA: TGTGCCAGCAGTTACTTTGAGGAGACCCAGTACTTC.